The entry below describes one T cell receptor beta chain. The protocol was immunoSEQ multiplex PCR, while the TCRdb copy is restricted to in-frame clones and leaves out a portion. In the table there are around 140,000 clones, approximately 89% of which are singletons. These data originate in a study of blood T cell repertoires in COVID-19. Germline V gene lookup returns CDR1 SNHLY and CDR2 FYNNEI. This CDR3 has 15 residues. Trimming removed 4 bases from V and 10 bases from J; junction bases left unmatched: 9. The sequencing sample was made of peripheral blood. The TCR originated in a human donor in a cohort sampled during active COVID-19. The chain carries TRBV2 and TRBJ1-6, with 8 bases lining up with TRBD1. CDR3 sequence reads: CASSAPGQGRSPLHF. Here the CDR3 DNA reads TGTGCCAGCAGTGCCCCTGGACAGGGACGGTCACCCCTCCACTTT.